The entry below gives a single TCR beta chain sequence along with its context. These data are taken from a study of blood T cell repertoires in COVID-19. At the level of the study: In each case, the material was cDNA or gDNA derived from T cells, B-cell-depleted T cells, or PBMCs.

Germline V CDR1 and CDR2: MNHEY, SMNVEV (reference sequence). This CDR3 comprises 18 residues. J lost 7 bases, V lost 5 bases, and 14 bases had no gene match. Here immunoSEQ multiplex PCR was the method, and the copy in TCRdb shows in-frame clones only, minus some. Of some 30,000 clones in the sample, 75% to 90% are singletons; the top ten hold about 26%. The V and J genes are TRBV27 and TRBJ1-4; 12 nucleotides match TRBD1. This TCR was recovered from a woman of 80 years or more with active or convalescent COVID-19. Sequenced: peripheral blood. The DNA for the CDR3 is TGTGCCAGCAGTCTACGCCCGGGACAGGGGGCGAGGAGTGAAAAACTGTTTTTT. Translated: CASSLRPGQGARSEKLFF.